Listed below are T cell receptor beta chains from one sample, sequenced in a study of regulatory T cells in long-lasting Graves disease. TCRdb ran MiXCR on the multiplex PCR reads and lists one entry per CDR3 protein. Of hundreds of thousands of distinct CDR3 sequences in the sample, roughly 21% were seen once. The sequences come from peripheral blood mononuclear cells (PBMCs), collected when the disease was refractory, from a patient treated with antithyroid drugs. The receptors were gathered from a female donor with Graves disease. Each CDR3 is given with its conserved first and last residue. A D gene is named only where the DNA matches it firmly.

J gene: TRBJ2-6
D gene: .
V gene: TRBV12-3/TRBV12-4
CDR3 length: 18
CDR3 protein: CASSSTGSASSGANVLTF

J gene: TRBJ2-2
D gene: .
V gene: TRBV11-2
CDR3 length: 16
CDR3 protein: CASSLGGGGTAGELFF

J gene: TRBJ2-5
D gene: .
V gene: TRBV5-6
CDR3 length: 16
CDR3 protein: CASSLVTGLIWETQYF

J gene: TRBJ2-3
D gene: .
V gene: TRBV28
CDR3 length: 16
CDR3 protein: CASSLGLASETDTQYF

J gene: TRBJ2-4
D gene: TRBD2
V gene: TRBV28
CDR3 length: 16
CDR3 protein: CASSPGLVIAKNIQYF

J gene: TRBJ1-1
D gene: .
V gene: TRBV28
CDR3 length: 18
CDR3 protein: CASSLRVLAGGRNTEAFF

J gene: TRBJ2-7
D gene: .
V gene: TRBV20-1
CDR3 length: 14
CDR3 protein: CSARGGRGAYEQYF

J gene: TRBJ2-5
D gene: TRBD1
V gene: TRBV19
CDR3 length: 13
CDR3 protein: CATMDRVSETQYF

J gene: TRBJ2-1
D gene: .
V gene: TRBV14
CDR3 length: 17
CDR3 protein: CASSPLRGGKGENEQFF

J gene: TRBJ2-7
D gene: TRBD2
V gene: TRBV11-3
CDR3 length: 17
CDR3 protein: CASSLDWSAGASYEQYF

J gene: TRBJ2-2
D gene: TRBD2
V gene: TRBV3-1
CDR3 length: 18
CDR3 protein: CASSQENGLAGNTGELFF

J gene: TRBJ1-5
D gene: .
V gene: TRBV6-1
CDR3 length: 15
CDR3 protein: CASSEDAIGVQPQHF

J gene: TRBJ2-7
D gene: .
V gene: TRBV28
CDR3 length: 15
CDR3 protein: CASSLWENLTGEQYF

J gene: TRBJ1-5
D gene: TRBD1
V gene: TRBV20-1
CDR3 length: 15
CDR3 protein: CSAGGQGFGNQPQHF